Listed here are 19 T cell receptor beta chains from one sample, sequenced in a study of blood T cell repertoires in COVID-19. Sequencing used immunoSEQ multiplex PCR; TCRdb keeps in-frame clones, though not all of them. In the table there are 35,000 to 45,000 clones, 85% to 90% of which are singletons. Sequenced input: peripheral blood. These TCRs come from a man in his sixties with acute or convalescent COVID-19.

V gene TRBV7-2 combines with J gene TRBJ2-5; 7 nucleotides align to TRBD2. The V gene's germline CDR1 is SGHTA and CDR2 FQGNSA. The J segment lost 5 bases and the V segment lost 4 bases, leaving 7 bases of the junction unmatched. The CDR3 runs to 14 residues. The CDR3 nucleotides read TGTGCCAGCAGCTCTACAGCGGGGAGGGAGACCCAGTACTTC. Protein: CASSSTAGRETQYF. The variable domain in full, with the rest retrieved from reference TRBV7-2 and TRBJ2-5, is GAGVSQSPSNKVTEKGKDVELRCDPISGHTALYWYRQSLGQGLEFLIYFQGNSAPDKSGLPSDRFSAERTGGSVSTLTIQRTQQEDSAVYLCASSSTAGRETQYFGPGTRLLVL.

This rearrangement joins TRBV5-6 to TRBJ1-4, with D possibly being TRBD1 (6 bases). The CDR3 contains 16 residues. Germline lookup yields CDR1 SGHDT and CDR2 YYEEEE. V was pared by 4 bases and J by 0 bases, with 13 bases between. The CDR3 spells CASSVQGATTNEKLFF. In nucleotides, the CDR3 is TGTGCCAGCAGCGTACAGGGCGCGACAACTAATGAAAAACTGTTTTTT.

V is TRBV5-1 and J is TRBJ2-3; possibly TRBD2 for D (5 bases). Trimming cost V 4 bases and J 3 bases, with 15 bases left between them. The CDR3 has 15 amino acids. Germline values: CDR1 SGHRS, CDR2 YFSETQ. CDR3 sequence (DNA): TGCGCCAGCAGCCCAGAGGGTTATGGGACAGATACGCAGTATTTT. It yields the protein CASSPEGYGTDTQYF.

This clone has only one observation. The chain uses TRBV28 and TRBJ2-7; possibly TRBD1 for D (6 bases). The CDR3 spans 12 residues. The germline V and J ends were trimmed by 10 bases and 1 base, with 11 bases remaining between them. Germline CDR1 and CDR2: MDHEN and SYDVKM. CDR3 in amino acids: CANLQGSYEQYF. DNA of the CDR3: TGTGCCAACTTACAGGGTTCCTACGAGCAGTACTTC.

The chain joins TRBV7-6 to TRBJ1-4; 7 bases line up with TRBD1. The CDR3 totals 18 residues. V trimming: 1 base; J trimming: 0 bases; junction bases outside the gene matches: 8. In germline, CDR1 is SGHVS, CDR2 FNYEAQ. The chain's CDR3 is CASSLETGVPTTNEKLFF. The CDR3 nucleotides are TGTGCCAGCAGCTTAGAAACAGGGGTTCCGACAACTAATGAAAAACTGTTTTTT.

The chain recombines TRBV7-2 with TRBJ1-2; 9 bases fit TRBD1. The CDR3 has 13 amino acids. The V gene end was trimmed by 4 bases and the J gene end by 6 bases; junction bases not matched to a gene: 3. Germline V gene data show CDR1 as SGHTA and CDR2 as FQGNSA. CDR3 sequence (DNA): TGTGCCAGCAGCTACAGGGGGCGAGATGGCTACACCTTC. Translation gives CASSYRGRDGYTF.

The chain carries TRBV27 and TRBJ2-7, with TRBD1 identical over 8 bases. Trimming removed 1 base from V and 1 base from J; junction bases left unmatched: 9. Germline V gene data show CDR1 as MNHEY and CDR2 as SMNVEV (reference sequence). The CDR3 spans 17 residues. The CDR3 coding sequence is TGTGCCAGCAGTTTATTTGGTGCGACAGGGGTTTCCTACGAGCAGTACTTC. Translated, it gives CASSLFGATGVSYEQYF.

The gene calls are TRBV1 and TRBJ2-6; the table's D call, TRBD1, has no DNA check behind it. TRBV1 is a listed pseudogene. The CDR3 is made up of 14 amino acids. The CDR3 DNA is TGCACCAGCAGACACCAAAGTCGGGCCAACGTCCTGACTTTC. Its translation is CTSRHQSRANVLTF.

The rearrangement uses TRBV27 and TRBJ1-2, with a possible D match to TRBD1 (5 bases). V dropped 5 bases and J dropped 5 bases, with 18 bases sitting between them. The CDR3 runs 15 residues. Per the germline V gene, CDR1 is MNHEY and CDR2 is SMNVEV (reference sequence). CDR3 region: CASSKTRDLNYGYTF. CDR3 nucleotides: TGTGCCAGCAGTAAAACCAGGGATTTAAATTATGGCTACACCTTC.

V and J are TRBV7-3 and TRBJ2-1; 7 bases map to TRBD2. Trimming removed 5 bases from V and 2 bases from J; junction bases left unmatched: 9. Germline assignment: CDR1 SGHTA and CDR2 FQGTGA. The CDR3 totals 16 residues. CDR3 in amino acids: CASSDPSGVTYNEQFF. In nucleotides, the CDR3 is TGTGCCAGCAGCGACCCGAGCGGGGTCACCTACAATGAGCAGTTCTTC.

Here the CDR3 DNA reads TGTGCCAGCAGCTTGGGGGACACCGAAGAGACCCAGTACTTC. Amino acid sequence: CASSLGDTEETQYF. The V gene is TRBV5-5, the J gene TRBJ2-5; a possible D gene is TRBD1 (6 bases). CDR3 length: 14 amino acids. Trimming cost V 0 bases and J 3 bases, with 9 bases left between them. Germline lookup yields CDR1 SGHKS and CDR2 YYEKEE (reference sequence).

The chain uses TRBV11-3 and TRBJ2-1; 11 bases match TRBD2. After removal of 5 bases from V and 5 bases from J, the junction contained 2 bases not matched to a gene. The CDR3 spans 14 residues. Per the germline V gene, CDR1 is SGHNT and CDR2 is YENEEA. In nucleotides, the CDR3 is TGTGCCAGCAGCGTTAGCGGGGGGGACAATGAGCAGTTCTTC. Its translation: CASSVSGGDNEQFF.

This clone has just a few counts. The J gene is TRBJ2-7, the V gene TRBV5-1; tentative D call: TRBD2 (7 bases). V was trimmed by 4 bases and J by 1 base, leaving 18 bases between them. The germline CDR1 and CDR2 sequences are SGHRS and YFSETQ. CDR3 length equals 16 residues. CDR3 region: CASSPSGAGASYEQYF. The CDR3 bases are TGCGCCAGCAGCCCCTCGGGGGCGGGAGCGTCCTACGAGCAGTACTTC. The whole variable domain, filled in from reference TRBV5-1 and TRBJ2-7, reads KAGVTQTPRYLIKTRGQQVTLSCSPISGHRSVSWYQQTPGQGLQFLFEYFSETQRNKGNFPGRFSGRQFSNSRSEMNVSTLELGDSALYLCASSPSGAGASYEQYFGPGTRLTVT.

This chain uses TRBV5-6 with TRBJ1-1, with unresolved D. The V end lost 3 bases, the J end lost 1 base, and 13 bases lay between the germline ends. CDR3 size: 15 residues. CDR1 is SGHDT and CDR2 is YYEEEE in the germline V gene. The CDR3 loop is CASSWFWASNTEAFF. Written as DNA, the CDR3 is TGTGCCAGCAGCTGGTTTTGGGCGTCGAACACTGAAGCTTTCTTT.

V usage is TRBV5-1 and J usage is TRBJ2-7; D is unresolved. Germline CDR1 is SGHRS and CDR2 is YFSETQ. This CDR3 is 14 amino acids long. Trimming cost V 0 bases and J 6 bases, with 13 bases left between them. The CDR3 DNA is TGCGCCAGCAGCTTGGCACAGTTCTTCAGCGAGCAGTACTTC. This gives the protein CASSLAQFFSEQYF.

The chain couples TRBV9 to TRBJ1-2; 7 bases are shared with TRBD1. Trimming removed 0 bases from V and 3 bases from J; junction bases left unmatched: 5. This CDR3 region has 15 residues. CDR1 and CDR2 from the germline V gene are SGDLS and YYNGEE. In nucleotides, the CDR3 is TGTGCCAGCAGCGTAGGGTCAGGGGGGCACTATGGCTACACCTTC. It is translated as CASSVGSGGHYGYTF.

The CDR3 coding sequence is TGTGCCAGCAGCCTCCATGGCAGGGGTATGGACTATGGCTACACCTTC. Its translation is CASSLHGRGMDYGYTF. J is TRBJ1-2 and V is TRBV3-1 (or the pseudogene TRBV3-2), with D perhaps matching TRBD1 (6 bases). This CDR3 contains 16 residues. Germline CDR1 LGHDT, CDR2 YNNKEL (reference sequence). V was trimmed by 4 bases and J by 3 bases, leaving 18 bases between them.

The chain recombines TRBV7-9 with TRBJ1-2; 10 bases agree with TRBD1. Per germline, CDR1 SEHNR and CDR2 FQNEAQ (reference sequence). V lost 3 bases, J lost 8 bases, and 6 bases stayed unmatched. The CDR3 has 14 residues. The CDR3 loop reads CASSFGTGEEGYTF. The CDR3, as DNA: TGTGCCAGCAGCTTTGGGACAGGGGAGGAAGGCTACACCTTC.

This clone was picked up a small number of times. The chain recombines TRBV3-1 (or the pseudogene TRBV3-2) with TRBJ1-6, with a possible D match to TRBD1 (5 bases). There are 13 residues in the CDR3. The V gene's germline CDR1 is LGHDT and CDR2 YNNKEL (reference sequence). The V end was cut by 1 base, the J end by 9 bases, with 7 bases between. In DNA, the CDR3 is TGTGCCAGCAGCCAAGGACAGCCTTCACCCCTCCACTTT. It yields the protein CASSQGQPSPLHF.